These 13 T cell receptor beta chains originate from one sample sequenced in a study of radiotherapy plus CTLA-4 blockade in lung cancer. Profiled with immunoSEQ multiplex PCR; TCRdb holds only in-frame clones, not every one. This sample has over 95,000 clones, with about 70% found just once. The sequencing here drew on peripheral blood, taken from a patient treated with radiotherapy plus ipilimumab. Receptors were obtained from a human donor with non-small cell lung cancer who had a partial response to radiotherapy plus ipilimumab. Some clones in this sample may be carry-over from other donors' samples.

The chain recombines TRBV5-1 with TRBJ2-1; the match to TRBD1 covers 8 bases. Germline V lookup: CDR1 SGHRS, CDR2 YFSETQ. The J segment lost 6 bases and the V segment lost 4 bases, leaving 9 bases of the junction unmatched. The length of the CDR3 is 15 residues. As DNA, the CDR3 is TGCGCCAGCAGCCTATGGACAGGGAGGACCAATGAGCAGTTCTTC. It encodes CASSLWTGRTNEQFF. The full variable domain, with the rest looked up from reference TRBV5-1 and TRBJ2-1, is KAGVTQTPRYLIKTRGQQVTLSCSPISGHRSVSWYQQTPGQGLQFLFEYFSETQRNKGNFPGRFSGRQFSNSRSEMNVSTLELGDSALYLCASSLWTGRTNEQFFGPGTRLTVL.

The genes are TRBV28 and TRBJ2-1, with 7 bases lining up with TRBD2. Trimming removed 3 bases from V and 6 bases from J; junction bases left unmatched: 8. The CDR3 has 15 residues. CDR1 MDHEN and CDR2 SYDVKM come from the germline V gene. CDR3 coding DNA: TGTGCCAGCAGTTTCCCCGGACTAGGTAGCAATGAGCAGTTCTTC. This encodes CASSFPGLGSNEQFF.

This sequence joins TRBV5-4 and TRBJ2-7; a possible D gene is TRBD2 (6 bases). Between the trimmed V and J ends, which lost 0 bases and 6 bases, there was a span of 16 bases. Germline assignment: CDR1 SGHNT and CDR2 YYREEE (reference sequence). The CDR3 loop spans 15 amino acids. The CDR3 is CASSLGRGLGIEQYF. The CDR3 DNA reads as TGTGCCAGCAGCTTGGGGCGGGGCCTAGGGATCGAGCAGTACTTC. Drawing the rest from reference TRBV5-4 and TRBJ2-7, the complete variable domain is ETGVTQSPTHLIKTRGQQVTLRCSSQSGHNTVSWYQQALGQGPQFIFQYYREEENGRGNFPPRFSGLQFPNYSSELNVNALELDDSALYLCASSLGRGLGIEQYFGPGTRLTVT.

The rearrangement uses TRBV28 and TRBJ1-4; D gene uncertain. CDR1 and CDR2 (germline): MDHEN, SYDVKM. This CDR3 has 14 amino acids. Trimming took 4 bases from V and 8 from J, leaving 14 bases between them. Here the CDR3 DNA reads TGTGCCAGCAGTTCGGAACCCGGAGGGGAAAAACTGTTTTTT. Translating gives CASSSEPGGEKLFF.

The V and J genes are TRBV28 and TRBJ1-3, with D unresolved. Trimming removed 10 bases at V and 0 bases at J, with 16 bases between. Germline V gene lookup returns CDR1 MDHEN and CDR2 SYDVKM. The CDR3 is 15 amino acids. The CDR3 loop is CATNRVPVSGNTIYF. The CDR3 nucleotides are TGTGCCACCAATCGGGTGCCGGTCTCTGGAAACACCATATATTTT.

The rearrangement links TRBV7-2 to TRBJ2-2, with TRBD1 matching over 7 bases. The junction had 6 bases not matched to a gene; V was cut back by 5 bases and J by 6 bases. The germline V gene has CDR1 SGHTA and CDR2 FQGNSA. This CDR3 comprises 14 residues. The CDR3 bases are TGTGCCAGCAGCCTGAGACAGGGATCCGGGGAGCTGTTTTTT. Protein sequence: CASSLRQGSGELFF.

V and J are TRBV6-5 and TRBJ2-7; D remains unclear. CDR1 is MNHEY and CDR2 is SVGAGI in the germline V gene. Between the trimmed V and J ends, which lost 6 bases and 5 bases, there was a span of 14 bases. CDR3 size: 13 residues. The CDR3 nucleotides are TGTGCCAGCAGCCGCCTTCCCCGGGACGAGCAGTACTTC. Amino acids: CASSRLPRDEQYF.

Here the CDR3 DNA reads TGTGCCAGCAGCGAAACAGGGGCCCTGGAGCAGTACTTC. It yields the protein CASSETGALEQYF. V usage is TRBV6-1 and J usage is TRBJ2-5; 7 nucleotides agree with TRBD1. Germline CDR1 is MNHNS and CDR2 is SASEGT. The CDR3 contains 13 residues. The V and J ends lost 6 bases and 11 bases, in that order; junction bases with no gene match: 12.

This clone was picked up many times. This chain links TRBV28 with TRBJ2-6; 7 bases are shared with TRBD2. CDR3 length: 18 residues. V shed 5 bases, J shed 0 bases, and the junction held 10 bases outside the gene matches. Germline CDR1 reads MDHEN; CDR2 reads SYDVKM. The CDR3 reads CASSPRGVPHSGANVLTF. DNA for the CDR3: TGTGCCAGCAGTCCCCGGGGGGTACCCCACTCTGGGGCCAACGTCCTGACTTTC. Complete variable domain (other parts from reference TRBV28 and TRBJ2-6): DVKVTQSSRYLVKRTGEKVFLECVQDMDHENMFWYRQDPGLGLRLIYFSYDVKMKEKGDIPEGYSVSREKKERFSLILESASTNQTSMYLCASSPRGVPHSGANVLTFGAGSRLTVL.

This clone was counted only a few times. The chain is built from TRBV5-5 and TRBJ2-7; D uncertain. Trimming shortened V by 0 bases and J by 3 bases, and 10 bases separated the two germline ends. Germline assignment: CDR1 SGHKS and CDR2 YYEKEE (reference sequence). This CDR3 spans 14 amino acids. The CDR3 region has the DNA TGTGCCAGCAGCTTGGAATCAGGATACTACGAGCAGTACTTC. Translating it yields CASSLESGYYEQYF.

This chain uses TRBV18 with TRBJ1-2; TRBD1 might be the D (5 bases). The germline V gene has CDR1 KGHSH and CDR2 LQKENI. V was cut by 6 bases and J by 1 base, with 18 bases left in between. This CDR3 is built from 16 residues. The CDR3 region has the DNA TGTGCCAGCTCTTCATCTAGGACACCGATTAACTATGGCTACACCTTC. It codes for CASSSSRTPINYGYTF.

The chain has TRBV19 and TRBJ2-7, with TRBD1 matching 9 bases. The CDR3 covers 16 residues. The J segment lost 3 bases and the V segment lost 5 bases, leaving 11 bases of the junction unmatched. From germline, CDR1 is LNHDA and CDR2 SQIVND (reference sequence). In DNA, the CDR3 is TGTGCCAGTAGTCCGAACCGGGACAGGGATCACTACGAGCAGTACTTC. This translates into CASSPNRDRDHYEQYF.

The chain couples TRBV28 to TRBJ2-5; perhaps TRBD1 as D (5 bases). The CDR3 covers 11 residues. Trimming took off 6 bases at V and 9 bases at J, with 11 bases between the two ends. In germline, CDR1 is MDHEN, CDR2 SYDVKM. CDR3 in amino acids: CASRYLGAQYF. The DNA for the CDR3 is TGTGCCAGCAGATACCTAGGGGCCCAGTACTTC.